Listed below are T cell receptor beta chains from one sample, sequenced in a study of blood T cell repertoires in COVID-19. TCRdb's copy holds only in-frame clones and misses some; the assay was immunoSEQ multiplex PCR. The table lists about 120,000 clones, 80% of them singletons. Material for sequencing was peripheral blood. These receptor sequences come from a man in his 70s with acute or convalescent COVID-19. Both conserved end residues are part of each CDR3. The D gene is left open where the match is weak. Clone size, where shown, is once, few, many, or a class for clones that have expanded.

clone_size: NA
j_call: TRBJ2-7
d_call: NA
v_call: TRBV27
cdr3_aa: CASSLARHSYEQYF
cdr3_nt: TGTGCCAGCAGTTTGGCCAGGCACTCCTACGAGCAGTACTTC

clone_size: once
j_call: TRBJ2-1
d_call: TRBD1
v_call: TRBV6-6
cdr3_aa: CASSRTGNEQFF
cdr3_nt: TGTGCCAGCAGCCGGACAGGGAATGAGCAGTTCTTC

clone_size: NA
j_call: TRBJ1-6
d_call: TRBD1
v_call: TRBV6-1
cdr3_aa: CASSAPGQGLLYNSPLHF
cdr3_nt: TGTGCCAGCAGTGCTCCGGGACAGGGGCTCTTATATAATTCACCCCTCCACTTT

clone_size: NA
j_call: TRBJ1-2
d_call: NA
v_call: TRBV2
cdr3_aa: CASRLERKDTGGYTF
cdr3_nt: TGTGCCAGCAGGTTAGAACGAAAAGACACCGGTGGCTACACCTTC

clone_size: NA
j_call: TRBJ1-5
d_call: TRBD1
v_call: TRBV28
cdr3_aa: CASSTGQGNNQPQHF
cdr3_nt: TGTGCCAGCAGTACGGGACAGGGGAACAACCAGCCCCAGCATTTT

clone_size: NA
j_call: TRBJ2-1
d_call: NA
v_call: TRBV4-1
cdr3_aa: CASRQGGSEQFF
cdr3_nt: TGCGCCAGCAGACAGGGCGGGAGTGAGCAGTTCTTC

clone_size: few
j_call: TRBJ1-2
d_call: TRBD1
v_call: TRBV18
cdr3_aa: CASSETGDHGYTF
cdr3_nt: TGTGCCAGCTCCGAAACAGGGGATCATGGCTACACCTTC

clone_size: NA
j_call: TRBJ1-4
d_call: NA
v_call: TRBV25-1
cdr3_aa: CASSERFCTNEKLFF
cdr3_nt: TGTGCCAGCAGTGAACGGTTTTGTACTAATGAAAAACTGTTTTTT

clone_size: once
j_call: TRBJ1-1
d_call: NA
v_call: TRBV7-3
cdr3_aa: CASSTRSGAEAFF
cdr3_nt: TGTGCCAGCAGCACAAGGTCAGGGGCTGAAGCTTTCTTT

clone_size: NA
j_call: TRBJ2-2
d_call: NA
v_call: TRBV7-3
cdr3_aa: CASSRAGSGTGELFF
cdr3_nt: TGTGCCAGCAGCCGAGCAGGGTCGGGCACCGGGGAGCTGTTTTTT

clone_size: NA
j_call: TRBJ2-7
d_call: TRBD2
v_call: TRBV5-1
cdr3_aa: CASSFQASGDYEQYF
cdr3_nt: TGCGCCAGCAGCTTCCAGGCTAGCGGGGACTACGAGCAGTACTTC

clone_size: few
j_call: TRBJ2-3
d_call: TRBD2
v_call: TRBV3-1/TRBV3-2
cdr3_aa: CASSQVLGGDTQYF
cdr3_nt: TGTGCCAGCAGCCAAGTTCTGGGAGGGGATACGCAGTATTTT

clone_size: NA
j_call: TRBJ2-2
d_call: TRBD2
v_call: TRBV3-1/TRBV3-2
cdr3_aa: CASSQPGLAGGRVTGELFF
cdr3_nt: TGTGCCAGCAGCCAACCGGGACTAGCGGGGGGCAGGGTCACCGGGGAGCTGTTTTTT

clone_size: NA
j_call: TRBJ2-7
d_call: TRBD1
v_call: TRBV4-1
cdr3_aa: CASSPAGQGLIYEQYF
cdr3_nt: TGCGCCAGCAGCCCAGCGGGACAGGGTTTGATTTACGAGCAGTACTTC

clone_size: NA
j_call: TRBJ2-7
d_call: TRBD1
v_call: TRBV5-1
cdr3_aa: CASSAFAGQGHEQYF
cdr3_nt: TGCGCCAGCAGCGCCTTCGCGGGACAGGGCCACGAGCAGTACTTC

clone_size: few
j_call: TRBJ2-7
d_call: NA
v_call: TRBV19
cdr3_aa: CASSKKRGIEDEQYF
cdr3_nt: TGTGCCAGTAGTAAAAAGAGAGGGATCGAGGACGAGCAGTACTTC

clone_size: once
j_call: TRBJ1-6
d_call: TRBD1
v_call: TRBV4-1
cdr3_aa: CASSLRGGTDSPLHF
cdr3_nt: TGCGCCAGCAGCCTCAGAGGGGGGACAGATTCACCCCTCCACTTT

clone_size: NA
j_call: TRBJ2-7
d_call: TRBD2
v_call: TRBV6-1
cdr3_aa: CASSEASAGGREQYF
cdr3_nt: TGTGCCAGCAGTGAAGCAAGCGCGGGGGGGCGGGAGCAGTACTTC

clone_size: few
j_call: TRBJ2-1
d_call: NA
v_call: TRBV25-1
cdr3_aa: CASSERMEIRSYNEQFF
cdr3_nt: TGTGCCAGCAGTGAGCGGATGGAGATTAGGTCCTACAATGAGCAGTTCTTC

clone_size: NA
j_call: TRBJ2-3
d_call: NA
v_call: TRBV7-3
cdr3_aa: CASSSELRDTQYF
cdr3_nt: TGTGCCAGCAGCTCGGAATTGCGGGATACGCAGTATTTT

clone_size: NA
j_call: TRBJ2-5
d_call: NA
v_call: TRBV5-1
cdr3_aa: CASSFTRLGGETQYF
cdr3_nt: TGCGCCAGCAGCTTCACCCGACTAGGTGGAGAGACCCAGTACTTC

clone_size: NA
j_call: TRBJ2-5
d_call: NA
v_call: TRBV5-1
cdr3_aa: CASSLEGVGQETQYF
cdr3_nt: TGCGCCAGCAGCCTCGAGGGGGTCGGACAAGAGACCCAGTACTTC

clone_size: few
j_call: TRBJ1-6
d_call: NA
v_call: TRBV2
cdr3_aa: CASSEGAPTPPSLHF
cdr3_nt: TGTGCCAGCAGTGAAGGGGCCCCTACACCCCCTTCCCTCCACTTT

clone_size: NA
j_call: TRBJ2-3
d_call: TRBD2
v_call: TRBV2
cdr3_aa: CASSRRNGGAPETDTQYF
cdr3_nt: TGTGCCAGCTCAAGGCGGAACGGGGGGGCCCCGGAGACAGATACGCAGTATTTT

clone_size: NA
j_call: TRBJ2-3
d_call: TRBD1
v_call: TRBV6-1
cdr3_aa: CASSGGPGQATDTQYF
cdr3_nt: TGTGCCAGCAGTGGCGGCCCCGGACAGGCTACAGATACGCAGTATTTT

clone_size: NA
j_call: TRBJ1-1
d_call: NA
v_call: TRBV15
cdr3_aa: CATSRDRGRTEAFF
cdr3_nt: TGTGCCACCAGCAGAGATCGGGGTCGAACTGAAGCTTTCTTT

clone_size: once
j_call: TRBJ2-3
d_call: NA
v_call: TRBV11-1
cdr3_aa: CASSFWQTDTQYF
cdr3_nt: TGTGCCAGCAGCTTCTGGCAGACAGATACGCAGTATTTT

clone_size: NA
j_call: TRBJ2-3
d_call: NA
v_call: TRBV24-1
cdr3_aa: CATSRRGTSTDTQYF
cdr3_nt: TGTGCCACCAGTCGGAGGGGAACTAGCACAGATACGCAGTATTTT

clone_size: many
j_call: TRBJ2-1
d_call: TRBD2
v_call: TRBV7-2
cdr3_aa: CASSPRTSLKMNNEQFF
cdr3_nt: TGTGCCAGCAGCCCCCGGACTAGCTTGAAAATGAACAATGAGCAGTTCTTC

clone_size: NA
j_call: TRBJ1-6
d_call: TRBD1
v_call: TRBV5-1
cdr3_aa: CASSRRGDSLYDLHF
cdr3_nt: TGCGCCAGCAGCCGTAGAGGGGACAGCCTATACGACCTCCACTTT